The source of this T cell receptor beta chain is a study of identifying expanded T cells in peripheral blood (dated by TCRdb to between 2017 and 2020). Background on the whole study: Separate aliquots of the same genomic DNA pool were sequenced to produce technical replicates, and four replicates were compared in pairs.

The CDR3 goes from the cysteine to the phenylalanine over 16 residues. Just CDR3 DNA is preserved here, 48 bases in frame from base 1. CDR1 and CDR2 are drawn from the germline V gene: SGHRS, YFSETQ. V is clipped by 2 bases and J by 7 bases, and the sequence between their germline boundaries is 16 bases long. TCRbeta CDR3 regions were profiled by bias-controlled multiplex PCR amplification of genomic DNA with the immunoSEQ Assay. The original pipeline was this. The absolute abundance of each unique TCRbeta CDR3 region was quantified after sequences were collapsed and filtered. Differential abundance was tested with two models: a binomial (Fisher-equivalent) model and a beta-binomial model that adds time-dependent variance fitted from healthy donors. Clones with fewer than 5 combined templates were removed, and differential abundance was called for clones with a Benjamini-Hochberg FDR below 0.01. In the beta-binomial model, variance was expressed as a function of the total template count across the two samples, in the form v = (b*log(k)+a)^2. TCRdb mirrors the immuneACCESS table, restricted to in-frame sequences. Some clones are absent from its copies; in checked studies, under half trace to an unresolved V gene, and the reason for the others is unknown. D and trimming come from the DNA, and the V and J calls and clone size come from that table. For this sample there are approximately 100,000 clones; around 89% appear just once. About a sixth of the sample is held by the ten biggest clonotypes.

No immune events such as infections were documented for the healthy donors during the collection period. Blood repertoires from healthy donors were used as a training cohort for calibrating time-dependent variance in a beta-binomial model of differential abundance of T-cell clones. The training cohort included around 10 healthy donors, of whom 3 were female and 7 were male. The donors were between about 25 and 65 years old, with an average age of roughly 43 years. Whole blood was collected from each healthy donor at three time points spaced around two weeks apart and obtained from a commercial supplier. For immunosequencing, genomic DNA was extracted from unsorted whole blood. The paper as a whole reports these results and caveats: In all healthy donors, the variance in clone template counts between samples taken roughly 14 days apart rose significantly as total template count increased. The binomial model flagged around 1.3 differentially abundant clones between technical replicates, compared with about 16 over roughly 2 weeks and 19 over four weeks. It was expected by the authors that biological variance in healthy repertoires might increase further over much longer intervals, such as months to years. Across all healthy-donor time intervals, the beta-binomial model significantly lowered both the number of clones called differentially abundant and the false-positive rate.

A note on this clone: Its antigen remains undetermined. Base qualities are not at hand, and no much larger clone is one base apart.

The specimen sequenced was blood. This TCR came from a person between 18 and 70 years old in good health. The receptor chain draws on TRBV5-1 and TRBJ1-6; TRBD1 is a possible D gene, resting on 5 matching bases. The CDR3 region: CASSLTGPHLNSPLHF. In nucleotide form, the sequence is TGCGCCAGCAGCTTAACAGGACCCCACCTGAATTCACCCCTCCACTTT.